What follows are 22 T cell receptor beta chains derived from one specimen sequenced in a study of early T cells in non-severe SARS-CoV-2 infection. One entry per CDR3 protein results from TCRdb running MiXCR on the 5' RACE reads. The data contain 95,000 to 150,000 distinct CDR3 sequences, more than 12% of them singletons. Material: whole blood. The receptors stem from an adult who was a healthcare worker with PCR-confirmed SARS-CoV-2 infection or an uninfected control (not recorded which).

In this sample, this clonotype turned up a few times. This chain uses TRBV5-8 with TRBJ2-7, with TRBD1 as a possible D gene (6 bases). Germline CDR1 SGHTS, CDR2 YDEGEE. CDR3 length: 14 amino acids. V was cut by 2 bases and J by 3 bases, with 12 bases left in between. Here the CDR3 DNA reads TGTGCCAGCAGCTTCGACAGGAAAGTCTACGAGCAGTACTTC. It translates to CASSFDRKVYEQYF.

This clonotype was recorded a few times. This sequence joins TRBV2 and TRBJ2-1; D is uncertain. The V gene lost 11 bases and the J gene lost 0 bases, with 11 bases spanning the gap. Germline V lookup: CDR1 SNHLY, CDR2 FYNNEI. The CDR3 sequence is 13 residues long. The CDR3 DNA sequence: TGTGCCGGCCAGGTTAGCTCCTACAATGAGCAGTTCTTC. Its protein is CAGQVSSYNEQFF.

This clonotype was observed at least ten times. The J gene is TRBJ2-1, the V gene TRBV20-1; 12 nucleotides line up with TRBD2. Germline trimming cut 4 bases from V and 10 bases from J; bases unmatched to any gene: 8. Germline CDR1 and CDR2: DFQATT and SNEGSKA (reference sequence). CDR3 length: 14 amino acids. The CDR3 DNA sequence: TGCAGTGCTATAAGACTAGCGGGGGCCCACGAGCAGTTCTTC. Amino acid sequence: CSAIRLAGAHEQFF.

The sample holds a few counts of this clonotype. The CDR3 DNA follows: TGTGCCAGCAGCTTGTCCGGGGGAACTAATGAAAAACTGTTTTTT. Amino acids: CASSLSGGTNEKLFF. The chain combines TRBV5-4 with TRBJ1-4; possibly TRBD1 for D (5 bases). Germline V gene data show CDR1 as SGHNT and CDR2 as YYREEE (reference sequence). This CDR3 region has 15 residues. Trimming pared 1 base from V and 1 base from J, leaving 8 bases between.

The chain couples TRBV24-1 to TRBJ2-3; no clear D gene. The CDR3 spans 11 residues. The germline CDR1 and CDR2 sequences are KGHDR and SFDVKD. Between the trimmed V and J ends, which lost 9 bases and 5 bases, there was a span of 8 bases. CDR3 sequence reads: CATADGDTQYF. The CDR3 DNA follows: TGTGCCACCGCTGACGGAGATACGCAGTATTTT.

This clonotype came up a few times. The chain has TRBV12-3 or TRBV12-4 and TRBJ1-5; D remains ambiguous. The CDR3 has 15 residues. V was shortened by 2 bases and J by 4 bases, with 12 bases between the two germline ends. The CDR3 bases are TGTGCCAGCAGTTTACCCCGGGAATTTAATCAGCCCCAGCATTTT. Translating it yields CASSLPREFNQPQHF.

V gene TRBV9 combines with J gene TRBJ2-2, with D possibly matching TRBD1 (5 bases). V shed 0 bases and J shed 3 bases, with 6 bases lying between them. Germline V gene data show CDR1 as SGDLS and CDR2 as YYNGEE. The CDR3 has 14 amino acids. The CDR3 loop is CASSVGTYTGELFF. The DNA of the CDR3 is TGTGCCAGCAGCGTAGGGACATACACCGGGGAGCTGTTTTTT.

The V gene is TRBV20-1, the J gene TRBJ1-1, with 8 bases identical to TRBD1. The CDR3 runs to 13 residues. J lost 8 bases, V lost 1 base, and 6 bases had no gene match. Germline V lookup: CDR1 DFQATT, CDR2 SNEGSKA (reference sequence). The CDR3 DNA follows: TGCAGTGCTAGAGGGACAGGGCTAACCGAAGCTTTCTTT. It is translated as CSARGTGLTEAFF.

This chain connects TRBV12-3 or TRBV12-4 to TRBJ1-5, with D uncertain. This CDR3 comprises 13 residues. V was cut by 1 base and J by 5 bases, with 6 bases left in between. CDR3 DNA: TGTGCCAGCAGTTTAGAGGGCGATCAGCCCCAGCATTTT. Its translation is CASSLEGDQPQHF.

The rearrangement joins TRBV7-8 to TRBJ2-2, with 7 bases lining up with TRBD1. Germline V lookup: CDR1 SGHVS, CDR2 FQNEAQ. The length of the CDR3 is 14 residues. Unmatched junction bases numbered 3, after V lost 2 bases and J lost 6 bases. The CDR3 loop is CASSLPTGAGELFF. The CDR3 coding sequence is TGTGCCAGCAGCTTACCCACAGGGGCCGGGGAGCTGTTTTTT. The whole variable domain, filled in from reference TRBV7-8 and TRBJ2-2, reads GAGVSQSPRYKVAKRGQDVALRCDPISGHVSLFWYQQALGQGPEFLTYFQNEAQLDKSGLPSDRFFAERPEGSVSTLKIQRTQQEDSAVYLCASSLPTGAGELFFGEGSRLTVL.

This clonotype was counted only a few times. The rearrangement links TRBV30 to TRBJ1-6; maybe TRBD1 (6 bases). There are 15 residues in the CDR3. Germline V lookup: CDR1 GTSNPN, CDR2 SVGIG (reference sequence). With 0 bases removed from V and 9 bases from J, the gap between germline ends came to 15 bases. CDR3 in DNA: TGTGCCTGGAGTGTACGGGGAGGGGGGAGTTCACCCCTCCACTTT. This sequence encodes CAWSVRGGGSSPLHF.

This clonotype was observed a handful of times. This chain links TRBV10-2 with TRBJ2-2, with unresolved D. This CDR3 contains 14 residues. Trimming took 0 bases from V and 2 from J, leaving 4 bases between them. Per germline, CDR1 WSHSY and CDR2 SAAADI. This chain's CDR3 is CASSESSNTGELFF. CDR3 nucleotide sequence: TGCGCCAGCAGTGAGTCGTCCAACACCGGGGAGCTGTTTTTT.

This clonotype was found many times. The chain has TRBV12-3 or TRBV12-4 and TRBJ1-2; D is unresolved. This CDR3 has 13 amino acids. Between the trimmed V and J ends, which lost 3 bases and 7 bases, there was a span of 12 bases. CDR3 loop: CASSFVGKSGYTF. DNA for the CDR3: TGTGCCAGCAGTTTCGTTGGGAAGAGTGGCTACACCTTC.

In this sample, this clonotype turned up a few times. V usage is TRBV14 and J usage is TRBJ2-2; D not certain. This CDR3 comprises 13 residues. The germline V gene encodes CDR1 SGHDN and CDR2 FVKESK. V lost 0 bases to trimming and J lost 7 bases, with 6 bases between them. This CDR3 reads CASSQDHSGELFF. The CDR3 DNA is TGTGCCAGCAGCCAAGATCATAGCGGGGAGCTGTTTTTT.

This clonotype was seen more than once but under ten times. The V gene is TRBV7-3, the J gene TRBJ2-1; D perhaps matches TRBD2 (6 bases). Trimming took 0 bases from V and 10 from J, leaving 13 bases between them. In germline, CDR1 is SGHTA, CDR2 FQGTGA. The CDR3 totals 14 residues. The CDR3 loop reads CASSLTPGAGEQFF. The CDR3 DNA reads as TGTGCCAGCAGCTTAACGCCCGGGGCGGGAGAGCAGTTCTTC.

This clonotype was counted only a few times. The rearrangement joins TRBV4-2 to TRBJ1-3; TRBD1 agrees at 7 bases. Germline CDR1 and CDR2: LGHNA and YNFKEQ. The V segment lost 0 bases and the J segment 4 bases; nucleotides outside the gene matches: 9. The CDR3 covers 17 residues. The CDR3 coding sequence is TGTGCCAGCAGCCAAGATCGGGACGGGGGACAGGGAAACACCATATATTTT. Its translation is CASSQDRDGGQGNTIYF.

The chain carries TRBV5-6 and TRBJ1-6; 7 nucleotides line up with TRBD1. Germline V CDR1 and CDR2: SGHDT, YYEEEE. The junction had 10 bases not matched to a gene; V was cut back by 3 bases and J by 7 bases. CDR3 length equals 16 residues. CDR3 sequence (DNA): TGTGCCAGCAGCTCCTGGACAGGAGGCTCCAATTCACCCCTCCACTTT. As protein: CASSSWTGGSNSPLHF. The complete variable domain, with remaining parts taken from reference TRBV5-6 and TRBJ1-6, reads DAGVTQSPTHLIKTRGQQVTLRCSPKSGHDTVSWYQQALGQGPQFIFQYYEEEERQRGNFPDRFSGHQFPNYSSELNVNALLLGDSALYLCASSSWTGGSNSPLHFGNGTRLTVT.

The CDR3 sequence: CSARDNLAGNSRTQYF. CDR3 DNA sequence: TGCAGTGCTAGAGATAATCTAGCGGGGAACTCAAGGACCCAGTACTTC. The chain carries TRBV20-1 and TRBJ2-5, with TRBD2 matching over 9 bases. CDR3 length: 16 residues. Germline V lookup: CDR1 DFQATT, CDR2 SNEGSKA (reference sequence). J was trimmed by 7 bases and V by 0 bases; bases with no gene match: 12.

This clonotype was picked up a small number of times. The chain is built from TRBV7-6 and TRBJ1-2; 7 bases agree with TRBD1. J lost 2 bases, V lost 5 bases, and 11 bases had no gene match. There are 16 residues in the CDR3. Germline loops: CDR1 SGHVS, CDR2 FNYEAQ. CDR3 sequence: CASSPFVEGANYGYTF. In nucleotides, the CDR3 is TGTGCCAGCAGCCCTTTTGTGGAGGGGGCGAACTATGGCTACACCTTC.

This clonotype was detected a few times. This chain uses TRBV7-6 with TRBJ1-4; D possibly corresponds to TRBD1 (5 bases). V gave up 4 bases and J gave up 4 bases, with 19 bases separating them. Looked up from germline, CDR1 is SGHVS and CDR2 is FNYEAQ. The CDR3 sequence is 17 residues long. The CDR3 loop reads CASSSSPQGGGNEKLFF. The DNA for the CDR3 is TGTGCCAGCAGCTCAAGCCCCCAGGGCGGCGGTAATGAAAAACTGTTTTTT.

This clonotype was detected a few times. The V call is TRBV7-9, the J call TRBJ1-1, with no clear D. V was trimmed by 3 bases and J by 6 bases, leaving 5 bases between them. The V gene's germline CDR1 is SEHNR and CDR2 FQNEAQ (reference sequence). The CDR3 spans 11 residues. This CDR3 reads CASSFGPEAFF. In DNA, the CDR3 is TGTGCCAGCAGCTTTGGCCCTGAAGCTTTCTTT. The variable domain in full, with the rest retrieved from reference TRBV7-9 and TRBJ1-1, is DTGVSQNPRHKITKRGQNVTFRCDPISEHNRLYWYRQTLGQGPEFLTYFQNEAQLEKSRLLSDRFSAERPKGSFSTLEIQRTEQGDSAMYLCASSFGPEAFFGQGTRLTVV.

V is TRBV12-3 or TRBV12-4 and J is TRBJ2-7; D is perhaps TRBD1 (6 bases). This CDR3 comprises 12 residues. V was clipped by 10 bases and J by 8 bases, with 18 bases between them. CDR3 sequence reads: CATRALQGQQYF. CDR3 nucleotide sequence: TGTGCCACCCGGGCATTACAGGGTCAGCAGTACTTC.